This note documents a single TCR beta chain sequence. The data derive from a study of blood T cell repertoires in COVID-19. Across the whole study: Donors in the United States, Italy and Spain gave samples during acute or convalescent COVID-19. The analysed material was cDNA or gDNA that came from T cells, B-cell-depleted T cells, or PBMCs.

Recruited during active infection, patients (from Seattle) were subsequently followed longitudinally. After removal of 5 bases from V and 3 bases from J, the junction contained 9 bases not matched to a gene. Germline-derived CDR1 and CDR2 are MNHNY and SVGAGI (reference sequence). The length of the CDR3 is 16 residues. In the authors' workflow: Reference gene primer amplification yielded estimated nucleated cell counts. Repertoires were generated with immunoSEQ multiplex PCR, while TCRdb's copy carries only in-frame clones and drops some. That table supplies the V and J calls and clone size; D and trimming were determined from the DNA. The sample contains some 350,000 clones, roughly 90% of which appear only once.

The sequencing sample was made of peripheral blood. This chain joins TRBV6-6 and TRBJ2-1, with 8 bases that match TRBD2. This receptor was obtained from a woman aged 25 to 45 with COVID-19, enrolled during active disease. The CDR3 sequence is CASSPPGLGYYNEQFF. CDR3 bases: TGTGCCAGCAGTCCTCCGGGACTAGGATACTACAATGAGCAGTTCTTC.